This T cell receptor (beta chain) derives from a study of cytomegalovirus exposure and HLA in healthy donors. On the study more broadly: Researchers previously reported finding fewer than 140 million unique TCR beta sequences from roughly 200 million T cells.

Healthy bone marrow donors made up the cohort. PCR involved 60 Vbeta and 13 Jbeta primers. Method: immunoSEQ multiplex PCR; TCRdb's copy keeps in-frame clones and lacks some. The data contain some 120,000 clones, more than 65% of them singletons. As regards this clone: Its specificity is unknown.

The CDR3 is made up of 15 amino acids. Germline V gives CDR1 SEHNR, CDR2 FQNEAQ (reference sequence). V dropped 6 bases and J dropped 5; count of bases not matched to a gene: 9. Overall study results and limits: For presence/absence analyses, sequencing depth was assumed to be roughly uniform across donors. Later genetic work tied a missense DCLRE1C variant to beta-chain V and J trimming.

Specimen: PBMCs. The chain is built from TRBV7-9 and TRBJ1-4; 7 bases line up with TRBD1. The TCR sequence derives from a young man in good health and CMV-seronegative. Here the CDR3 reads CASSSSGGLNEKLFF. The CDR3 DNA reads TGTGCCAGCAGTTCGTCAGGGGGGTTAAATGAAAAACTGTTTTTT.